This is a list of T cell receptor beta chains from one sample in a study of regulatory T cells in long-lasting Graves disease. TCRdb called the multiplex PCR reads again in MiXCR, with one record for every CDR3 protein. The sample lists around 400,000 distinct CDR3 sequences, roughly 25% occurring once. The sequencing here drew on peripheral blood mononuclear cells (PBMCs), taken when the disease was refractory, from a patient treated with antithyroid drugs. Receptors originate from a woman between 40 and 55 years old with Graves disease. CDR3s include the opening cysteine and the closing phenylalanine or tryptophan. The D gene is left open where the match is weak. For some rows the clone size is stated as once, few or many, or as a class when expanded; others skip it.

CDR3aa: CASGTSGSWTGELFF
CDR3nt: TGTGCCAGCGGAACTAGCGGGAGCTGGACCGGGGAGCTGTTTTTT
j_gene: TRBJ2-2
abundance: many
d_gene: TRBD2
v_gene: TRBV6-1

CDR3aa: CASSLGTGPLSGQPQHF
CDR3nt: TGTGCCAGCAGCCTCGGGACAGGCCCCCTAAGTGGTCAGCCCCAGCATTTT
j_gene: TRBJ1-5
abundance: many
d_gene: TRBD1
v_gene: TRBV5-5

CDR3aa: CASSLSNSKAYEQYF
CDR3nt: TGTGCCAGCAGCTTATCTAACTCTAAGGCCTACGAGCAGTACTTC
j_gene: TRBJ2-7
abundance: many
d_gene: -
v_gene: TRBV7-2

CDR3aa: CASSHRRGASYEQYF
CDR3nt: TGTGCCAGCAGCCACCGGAGGGGGGCCTCCTACGAGCAGTACTTC
j_gene: TRBJ2-7
abundance: many
d_gene: -
v_gene: TRBV28

CDR3aa: CAWSLGLAQETQYF
CDR3nt: TGTGCCTGGAGCTTAGGACTGGCTCAAGAGACCCAGTACTTC
j_gene: TRBJ2-5
abundance: -
d_gene: -
v_gene: TRBV30

CDR3aa: CASSSWTGGNETQYF
CDR3nt: TGTGCCAGCAGCTCTTGGACAGGGGGGAACGAGACCCAGTACTTC
j_gene: TRBJ2-5
abundance: few
d_gene: TRBD1
v_gene: TRBV7-9

CDR3aa: CSARDSRQGLIQPQHF
CDR3nt: TGCAGTGCTAGAGATTCGAGGCAGGGATTAATTCAGCCCCAGCATTTT
j_gene: TRBJ1-5
abundance: -
d_gene: -
v_gene: TRBV20-1

CDR3aa: CASSLGAEVNTEAFF
CDR3nt: TGCGCCAGCAGCTTGGGTGCAGAGGTGAACACTGAAGCTTTCTTT
j_gene: TRBJ1-1
abundance: -
d_gene: -
v_gene: TRBV5-1

CDR3aa: CASSVDLKNTEAFF
CDR3nt: TGTGCCAGCAGCGTAGATTTGAAGAACACTGAAGCTTTCTTT
j_gene: TRBJ1-1
abundance: -
d_gene: -
v_gene: TRBV7-9

CDR3aa: CASSLGGYNEKLFF
CDR3nt: TGTGCCAGCAGTCTAGGAGGTTATAATGAAAAACTGTTTTTT
j_gene: TRBJ1-4
abundance: -
d_gene: -
v_gene: TRBV13

CDR3aa: CASSLGTAALYTGELFF
CDR3nt: TGTGCCAGCAGCCTTGGGACAGCCGCCCTCTACACCGGGGAGCTGTTTTTT
j_gene: TRBJ2-2
abundance: -
d_gene: TRBD1
v_gene: TRBV7-3

CDR3aa: CASSWGLTEGKTQYF
CDR3nt: TGTGCCAGCAGCTGGGGTCTCACCGAGGGAAAGACCCAGTACTTC
j_gene: TRBJ2-5
abundance: few
d_gene: -
v_gene: TRBV7-9

CDR3aa: CSARDLRTSGTGEQFF
CDR3nt: TGCAGTGCTAGAGATCTAAGGACTAGCGGGACTGGTGAGCAGTTCTTC
j_gene: TRBJ2-1
abundance: few
d_gene: TRBD2
v_gene: TRBV20-1

CDR3aa: CASSYSRAGGQNTEAFF
CDR3nt: TGTGCCAGCAGTTACTCTCGCGCAGGGGGCCAGAACACTGAAGCTTTCTTT
j_gene: TRBJ1-1
abundance: many
d_gene: TRBD1
v_gene: TRBV6-5

CDR3aa: CASRSITGELFF
CDR3nt: TGTGCCAGCAGGTCCATCACCGGGGAGCTGTTTTTT
j_gene: TRBJ2-2
abundance: -
d_gene: -
v_gene: TRBV6-1

CDR3aa: CASKIQETQYF
CDR3nt: TGCGCCAGCAAGATCCAAGAGACCCAGTACTTC
j_gene: TRBJ2-5
abundance: -
d_gene: -
v_gene: TRBV5-1

CDR3aa: CASSEGSHGTTYEQYF
CDR3nt: TGTGCCAGCAGCGAAGGCTCACACGGGACTACTTACGAGCAGTACTTC
j_gene: TRBJ2-7
abundance: -
d_gene: TRBD2
v_gene: TRBV5-6